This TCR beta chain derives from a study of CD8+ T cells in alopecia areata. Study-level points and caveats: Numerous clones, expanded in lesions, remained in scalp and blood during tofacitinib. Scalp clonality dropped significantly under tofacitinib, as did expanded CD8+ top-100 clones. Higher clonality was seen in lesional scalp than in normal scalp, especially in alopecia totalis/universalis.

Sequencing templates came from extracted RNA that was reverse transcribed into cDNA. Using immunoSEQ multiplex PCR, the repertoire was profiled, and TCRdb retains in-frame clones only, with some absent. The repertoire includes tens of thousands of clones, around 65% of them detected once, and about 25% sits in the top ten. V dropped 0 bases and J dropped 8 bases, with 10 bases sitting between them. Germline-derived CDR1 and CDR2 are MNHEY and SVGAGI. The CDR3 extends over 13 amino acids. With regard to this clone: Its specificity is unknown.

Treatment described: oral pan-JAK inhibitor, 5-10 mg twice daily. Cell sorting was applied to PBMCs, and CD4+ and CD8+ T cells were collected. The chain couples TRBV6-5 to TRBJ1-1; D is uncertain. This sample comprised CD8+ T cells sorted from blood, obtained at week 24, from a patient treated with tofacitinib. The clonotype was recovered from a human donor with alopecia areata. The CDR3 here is CASSYSIAGEAFF. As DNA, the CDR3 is TGTGCCAGCAGTTACTCGATTGCAGGAGAAGCTTTCTTT.